This is a list of T cell receptor beta chains from one sample in a study of blood T cell repertoires in COVID-19. Assay used: immunoSEQ multiplex PCR; TCRdb lists only in-frame clones, some missing. The data show roughly 180,000 clones, roughly 81% seen once. The sequenced material came from peripheral blood. The receptor set was obtained from a woman aged 80 or over with COVID-19, enrolled during active disease. Both conserved end residues are part of each CDR3. A D gene is named only where the DNA matches it firmly. Where a row states a size, it is once, few, many or the class of an expanded clone; other rows omit it.

>TRBD1|TRBJ1-3|-|TRBV6-5
TGTGCCAGCAGTCAGGGACAGATCTCTGGAAACACCATATATTTT
CASSQGQISGNTIYF
>-|TRBJ2-1|-|TRBV13
TGTGCCAGCAGCACGTACCTATGGAATGAGCAGTTCTTC
CASSTYLWNEQFF
>-|TRBJ1-1|-|TRBV9
TGTGCCAGCAGCGTCGCCGGGAGAGCCACTGAAGCTTTCTTT
CASSVAGRATEAFF
>-|TRBJ2-3|-|TRBV18
TGTGCCAGCTCACCACCGAGAAAGGAGCCTAGCACAGATACGCAGTATTTT
CASSPPRKEPSTDTQYF
>-|TRBJ1-2|-|TRBV29-1
TGCAGCGTTCCGGTCCAGGCCGCACCCTCTTACTATGGCTACACCTTC
CSVPVQAAPSYYGYTF
>-|TRBJ2-2|few|TRBV6-5
TGTGCCACCTACGAGGTCAACACCGGGGAGCTGTTTTTT
CATYEVNTGELFF
>TRBD2|TRBJ2-2|-|TRBV4-1
TGCGCCAGCAGCCAGGGACTAGCGGGGCCATCCGGGGAGCTGTTTTTT
CASSQGLAGPSGELFF
>TRBD1|TRBJ2-5|-|TRBV18
TGTGCCAGCTCACCAGGGACAGGAGAGACCCAGTACTTC
CASSPGTGETQYF
>TRBD1|TRBJ1-2|-|TRBV19
TGTGCCAGTAGTAAGGACAGGGCACTCTATGGCTACACCTTC
CASSKDRALYGYTF
>-|TRBJ2-7|-|TRBV7-8
TGTGCCAGCAGCTTAGAACGAGGGAGGGGGTCCTACGAGCAGTACTTC
CASSLERGRGSYEQYF
>-|TRBJ1-1|-|TRBV7-9
TGTGCCAGCAGCCTTGCCGGGTCCCTAAACACTGAAGCTTTCTTT
CASSLAGSLNTEAFF
>-|TRBJ2-2|once|TRBV5-1
TGCGCCAGCAGCTTGGCCCCCAGGGGGGTCCCGAACACCGGGGAGCTGTTTTTT
CASSLAPRGVPNTGELFF
>-|TRBJ1-1|-|TRBV7-9
TGTGCCAGCAGCTTAATCGCGGGAAGCACTGAAGCTTTCTTT
CASSLIAGSTEAFF
>-|TRBJ1-1|-|TRBV5-1
TGCGCCAGCAGCTTGCGTCCGGGGTCTGAAGCTTTCTTT
CASSLRPGSEAFF
>-|TRBJ1-1|-|TRBV5-1
TGCGCCAGCAGCTTAGCCGCGTACACTGAAGCTTTCTTT
CASSLAAYTEAFF
>TRBD2|TRBJ2-2|-|TRBV20-1
TGCAGTGCTAGTTCTAGCGGGGGGGCGAACACCGGGGAGCTGTTTTTT
CSASSSGGANTGELFF
>-|TRBJ2-3|-|TRBV12-3/TRBV12-4
TGTGCCAGCAGTCCAGGACTGACAGATACGCAGTATTTT
CASSPGLTDTQYF